Shown below are 27 T cell receptor beta chains from a single sample sequenced in a study of CD8 T cells in Susac syndrome. RNA in amounts of roughly 0.5 to 1 ug was reverse transcribed with random hexamers. TCRdb redid the calling of the immunoSEQ multiplex PCR reads with MiXCR, one entry per CDR3 protein. This repertoire shows 150,000 to 200,000 distinct CDR3 sequences, around 96% found once; its top ten account for 0.085% to 0.12%. The specimen was CD4+ T cells from PBMCs. These receptors were obtained from a human donor in good health.

V usage is TRBV27 and J usage is TRBJ2-7; 11 nucleotides agree with TRBD2. Germline V CDR1 and CDR2: MNHEY, SMNVEV (reference sequence). The CDR3 contains 14 residues. V shed 7 bases and J 6 bases; nucleotides not matched to a gene: 8. CDR3 sequence (DNA): TGTGCCAGCAACGCACTAGCGGGAGCGGCCGAGCAGTACTTC. This gives the protein CASNALAGAAEQYF.

This clonotype has just a few counts. This chain connects TRBV12-3 or TRBV12-4 to TRBJ1-5; TRBD1 agrees at 9 bases. V was pared by 5 bases and J by 1 base, with 3 bases of the junction left unmatched. The CDR3 is 15 residues long. In nucleotides, the CDR3 is TGTGCCAGCAGTCCGACAGGGGGAAGCAATCAGCCCCAGCATTTT. This codes for CASSPTGGSNQPQHF.

V usage is TRBV20-1 and J usage is TRBJ1-5, with a possible D match to TRBD1 (6 bases). There are 14 residues in the CDR3. V lost 0 bases to trimming and J lost 2 bases, with 8 bases between them. Germline CDR1 DFQATT, CDR2 SNEGSKA (reference sequence). The CDR3 sequence: CSARDRQGNQPQHF. CDR3 in DNA: TGCAGTGCTAGAGATAGACAGGGCAATCAGCCCCAGCATTTT.

The chain uses TRBV30 and TRBJ1-5; 9 bases line up with TRBD1. This CDR3 comprises 14 residues. V trimming: 5 bases; J trimming: 4 bases; junction bases outside the gene matches: 6. Germline CDR1 reads GTSNPN; CDR2 reads SVGIG (reference sequence). CDR3 DNA sequence: TGTGCCTGGTCTACAGGGGGCAGGAATCAGCCCCAGCATTTT. This translates into CAWSTGGRNQPQHF.

The chain joins TRBV7-8 to TRBJ2-7, with unresolved D. Deletions cut 5 bases from V and 7 bases from J, with 15 bases between. The germline CDR1 and CDR2 sequences are SGHVS and FQNEAQ. The CDR3 is made up of 13 amino acids. The CDR3, as DNA: TGTGCCAGCAGCCGCCGAGGCTCGGAGGAGCAGTACTTC. It yields the protein CASSRRGSEEQYF.

This clonotype was counted between two and nine times. The chain is built from TRBV11-1 and TRBJ1-5, with D unresolved. CDR1 and CDR2 (germline): SGHAT, FQDESV (reference sequence). Trimming removed 4 bases at V and 3 bases at J, with 7 bases between. CDR3 length: 13 amino acids. CDR3 bases: TGTGCCAGCAGCTCTTTCAACAATCAGCCCCAGCATTTT. Amino acid sequence: CASSSFNNQPQHF.

The V gene is TRBV3-1, the J gene TRBJ2-3; a possible D gene is TRBD1 (6 bases). Germline V gene sequence: CDR1 LGHDT, CDR2 YNNKEL (reference sequence). Trimming cost V 4 bases and J 0 bases, with 11 bases left between them. The CDR3 runs to 15 residues. CDR3: CASSLRTVSTDTQYF. For the CDR3, the DNA is TGTGCCAGCAGCCTCCGGACAGTTAGCACAGATACGCAGTATTTT.

The sample holds one count of this clonotype. The rearrangement uses TRBV3-1 and TRBJ2-7; 8 nucleotides match TRBD1. J was trimmed by 0 bases and V by 4 bases; bases with no gene match: 11. CDR1 and CDR2 (germline): LGHDT, YNNKEL (reference sequence). The length of the CDR3 is 17 residues. As DNA, the CDR3 is TGTGCCAGCAGCCCCCGAACCGGACAGGGATTCTCCTACGAGCAGTACTTC. Amino acid sequence: CASSPRTGQGFSYEQYF.

The chain uses TRBV29-1 and TRBJ2-3, with D unclear. Germline V gene sequence: CDR1 SQVTM, CDR2 ANQGSEA. Trimming shortened V by 3 bases and J by 0 bases, and 7 bases separated the two germline ends. The CDR3 is 13 amino acids. The CDR3 region has the DNA TGCAGCGTTGACCCCGCTAGCACAGATACGCAGTATTTT. It encodes CSVDPASTDTQYF.

The V call is TRBV18, the J call TRBJ1-5, with D unresolved. The V gene's germline CDR1 is KGHSH and CDR2 LQKENI. The germline V and J ends were trimmed by 2 bases and 4 bases, with 12 bases remaining between them. This CDR3 contains 15 residues. The CDR3 loop is CASSPTTGLNQPQHF. Written as DNA, the CDR3 is TGTGCCAGCTCACCAACGACGGGTCTGAATCAGCCCCAGCATTTT.

The J gene is TRBJ2-3, the V gene TRBV29-1; possible D gene TRBD1, 5 bases. The CDR3 is made up of 13 amino acids. V shed 2 bases and J shed 0 bases, with 6 bases lying between them. Germline values: CDR1 SQVTM, CDR2 ANQGSEA. The CDR3 DNA reads as TGCAGCGTTGAAACAGGAAGCACAGATACGCAGTATTTT. As protein: CSVETGSTDTQYF.

The chain carries TRBV6-6 and TRBJ1-2; D is possibly TRBD1 (6 bases). The V and J ends lost 7 bases and 5 bases respectively, with 14 bases between them. The CDR3 is 13 residues long. Germline CDR1 and CDR2: MNHNY and SVGAGI (reference sequence). The CDR3 nucleotides read TGTGCCAGCAATGATGACAGGCGATATGGCTACACCTTC. Protein sequence: CASNDDRRYGYTF.

The V call is TRBV20-1, the J call TRBJ1-2, with unresolved D. There are 13 residues in the CDR3. Trimming left V 1 base short and J 2 bases short, with 8 bases between. Germline V gene sequence: CDR1 DFQATT, CDR2 SNEGSKA (reference sequence). The CDR3 DNA follows: TGCAGTGCTAGAGGGGCGGGCAACTATGGCTACACCTTC. This gives the protein CSARGAGNYGYTF.

The V and J genes are TRBV9 and TRBJ2-7, with D possibly TRBD1 on 6 matching bases. V lost 6 bases and J lost 5, with 21 bases in between. Germline V gene lookup returns CDR1 SGDLS and CDR2 YYNGEE. The length of the CDR3 is 15 residues. The CDR3 DNA sequence: TGTGCCAGCACCTCAGGGGTATCGGCACTCCACGAGCAGTACTTC. It is translated as CASTSGVSALHEQYF. The full variable domain, its missing parts supplied by reference TRBV9 and TRBJ2-7, is DSGVTQTPKHLITATGQRVTLRCSPRSGDLSVYWYQQSLDQGLQFLIQYYNGEERAKGNILERFSAQQFPDLHSELNLSSLELGDSALYFCASTSGVSALHEQYFGPGTRLTVT.

This clonotype was counted a single time. The chain couples TRBV30 to TRBJ1-5; possibly TRBD1 for D (5 bases). CDR3 length: 15 residues. Germline V gives CDR1 GTSNPN, CDR2 SVGIG (reference sequence). The V end lost 0 bases, the J end lost 4 bases, and 13 bases lay between the germline ends. This CDR3 is CAWSVRGASNQPQHF. The CDR3 region has the DNA TGTGCCTGGAGTGTCAGAGGGGCGTCTAATCAGCCCCAGCATTTT. Full variable domain (remainder filled in from reference TRBV30 and TRBJ1-5): SQTIHQWPATLVQPVGSPLSLECTVEGTSNPNLYWYRQAAGRGLQLLFYSVGIGQISSEVPQNLSASRPQDRQFILSSKKLLLSDSGFYLCAWSVRGASNQPQHFGDGTRLSIL.

The chain joins TRBV20-1 to TRBJ2-1; no firm D call. Germline-derived CDR1 and CDR2 are DFQATT and SNEGSKA (reference sequence). V was trimmed by 2 bases and J by 12 bases, leaving 2 bases between them. This CDR3 has 8 amino acids. The CDR3, as DNA: TGCAGTGCTAGACCGCAGTTCTTC. Amino acids: CSARPQFF.

This chain connects TRBV5-1 to TRBJ2-1; tentative D call: TRBD1 (6 bases). This CDR3 is built from 13 residues. Germline CDR1 reads SGHRS; CDR2 reads YFSETQ. V lost 5 bases to trimming and J lost 7 bases, with 13 bases between them. Here the CDR3 reads CASSNRVGNEQFF. DNA of the CDR3: TGCGCCAGCAGTAACAGGGTAGGTAATGAGCAGTTCTTC.

The chain combines TRBV19 with TRBJ1-1; 7 bases are shared with TRBD1. Germline lookup yields CDR1 LNHDA and CDR2 SQIVND (reference sequence). The V and J ends lost 4 bases and 4 bases, in that order; junction bases with no gene match: 9. This CDR3 region has 15 residues. CDR3 in amino acids: CASSRADRAFTEAFF. The CDR3 coding sequence is TGTGCCAGTAGTAGGGCCGACAGGGCTTTCACTGAAGCTTTCTTT.

V is TRBV29-1 and J is TRBJ2-7, with TRBD1 matching 7 bases. With 4 bases clipped from V and 7 bases from J, the junction kept 10 bases outside the gene matches. Germline CDR1 is SQVTM and CDR2 is ANQGSEA. The CDR3 loop spans 13 amino acids. The CDR3 here is CSVVLQGVGEQYF. As DNA, the CDR3 is TGCAGCGTTGTTCTTCAGGGGGTGGGTGAGCAGTACTTC.

In its sample, this clonotype was seen a few times. The DNA for the CDR3 is TGTGCCAGCAGCTTAGGGACAGGGGGCTACACCTTC. Its protein is CASSLGTGGYTF. The chain links TRBV7-2 to TRBJ1-2; TRBD1 matches 8 bases. Per germline, CDR1 SGHTA and CDR2 FQGNSA. Trimming at V came to 1 base and at J to 8 bases, leaving 0 bases not matched to a gene. The CDR3 contains 12 residues.

V gene TRBV18 combines with J gene TRBJ1-2; D is unclear. The CDR3 length is 14 residues. Trimming stripped 2 bases from V and 4 bases from J, with 11 bases between. Germline assignment: CDR1 KGHSH and CDR2 LQKENI. The CDR3 DNA is TGTGCCAGCTCACCAGAGGGCCTCCGCTATGGCTACACCTTC. As protein: CASSPEGLRYGYTF. The whole variable domain, remainder taken from reference TRBV18 and TRBJ1-2, is NAGVMQNPRHLVRRRGQEARLRCSPMKGHSHVYWYRQLPEEGLKFMVYLQKENIIDESGMPKERFSAEFPKEGPSILRIQQVVRGDSAAYFCASSPEGLRYGYTFGSGTRLTVV.

V is TRBV20-1 and J is TRBJ2-1, with 8 positions matching TRBD1. The junction had 7 bases not matched to a gene; V was cut back by 5 bases and J by 4 bases. The CDR3 loop spans 14 amino acids. Germline V lookup: CDR1 DFQATT, CDR2 SNEGSKA (reference sequence). The CDR3 spells CSASGTGEYNEQFF. The DNA of the CDR3 is TGCAGTGCTTCCGGGACAGGAGAGTACAATGAGCAGTTCTTC.

This clonotype was observed once. The V and J genes are TRBV25-1 and TRBJ2-7, with D tentatively TRBD1 or TRBD2 (5 bases each). The CDR3 contains 13 residues. Germline CDR1 MGHDK, CDR2 SYGVNS. Trimming cost V 6 bases and J 2 bases, with 11 bases left between them. The CDR3, as DNA: TGTGCCAGCAGGGGGGACCGAGCCTACGAGCAGTACTTC. Protein sequence: CASRGDRAYEQYF.

This chain connects TRBV20-1 to TRBJ2-3; D tentatively fits TRBD1 or TRBD2 (5 bases each). The CDR3 contains 14 residues. The V gene's germline CDR1 is DFQATT and CDR2 SNEGSKA (reference sequence). V was trimmed by 7 bases and J by 5 bases, leaving 19 bases between them. CDR3 DNA sequence: TGCAGTGTAGGAGTGGCAGGGACCGTAGATACGCAGTATTTT. It specifies CSVGVAGTVDTQYF.

The chain combines TRBV28 with TRBJ1-2; D possibly corresponds to TRBD1 (6 bases). Germline V gene lookup returns CDR1 MDHEN and CDR2 SYDVKM. The CDR3 covers 14 residues. The V gene lost 5 bases and the J gene lost 7 bases, with 17 bases spanning the gap. For the CDR3, the DNA is TGTGCCAGCAGTCCACCGGGACAAGTCACTGGCTACACCTTC. Protein sequence: CASSPPGQVTGYTF.

The chain has TRBV29-1 and TRBJ2-1; the match to TRBD2 covers 10 bases. The CDR3 has 14 residues. Looked up from germline, CDR1 is SQVTM and CDR2 is ANQGSEA. V lost 6 bases, J lost 10 bases, and 12 bases stayed unmatched. The chain's CDR3 is CSVSVAGGGAEQFF. The CDR3 DNA follows: TGCAGCGTGAGCGTAGCGGGAGGCGGTGCCGAGCAGTTCTTC.

This rearrangement joins TRBV3-1 to TRBJ2-7; D may be TRBD2 (6 bases). The germline V and J ends were trimmed by 5 bases and 5 bases, with 22 bases remaining between them. The CDR3 extends over 16 amino acids. Germline V gene lookup returns CDR1 LGHDT and CDR2 YNNKEL (reference sequence). The CDR3 DNA reads as TGTGCCAGCAGCAGGGCCGAGTCCGGGAGAACCAACGAGCAGTACTTC. This gives the protein CASSRAESGRTNEQYF.